The subject of this entry is one T cell receptor (beta chain). The data derive from a study of long-term antiretroviral therapy in people with HIV. Germline V lookup: CDR1 LGHNA, CDR2 YNFKEQ. V shed 4 bases and J shed 6 bases, with 29 bases lying between them. The CDR3 length is 19 residues. Running of the v3.0 immunoSEQ assay took place at survey level. Profiling relied on immunoSEQ multiplex PCR, and the TCRdb table lists in-frame clones only, not all of them. The sample has nearly 30,000 clones; just under 90% are singletons. The chain uses TRBV4-2 and TRBJ2-3; D might be TRBD1 (6 bases). Sequencing used unsorted PBMCs, obtained 3.2 years before starting antiretroviral therapy. This TCR was sampled from a man aged 50 or older with HIV. CDR3 coding DNA: TGTGCCAGCAGCCCGTCCGCGGCTAGCCGCAACTCAGGGGCGGATACGCAGTATTTT. As protein: CASSPSAASRNSGADTQYF.